The next 28 T cell receptor beta chains were all read from a single sample in a study of blood T cell repertoires in COVID-19. Libraries were prepared by immunoSEQ multiplex PCR; TCRdb keeps only in-frame clonotypes and omits some of them. This table holds some 250,000 clones, 86% found once. Sequencing was performed on peripheral blood. The receptors stem from a woman in her 30s with COVID-19, enrolled during active disease.

This sequence joins TRBV27 and TRBJ1-2; D might be TRBD1 (5 bases). Looked up from germline, CDR1 is MNHEY and CDR2 is SMNVEV (reference sequence). This CDR3 is 14 amino acids long. V gave up 4 bases and J gave up 5 bases, with 14 bases separating them. The DNA of the CDR3 is TGTGCCAGCAGTTCCGACCCGGGGGGGTATGGCTACACCTTC. Protein product: CASSSDPGGYGYTF.

The V gene is TRBV7-9, the J gene TRBJ2-3; 7 nucleotides agree with TRBD1. Trimming took 4 bases from V and 1 from J; bases not matched to a gene: 8. CDR3 length: 16 amino acids. The germline V gene has CDR1 SEHNR and CDR2 FQNEAQ (reference sequence). The CDR3 DNA reads as TGTGCCAGCAGCTCTAAACCGGGACAGCGCACAGATACGCAGTATTTT. As protein: CASSSKPGQRTDTQYF.

The CDR3, as DNA: TGTGCCAGCAGCCTAACGACAGGTTACACCTTC. Amino acids: CASSLTTGYTF. This chain joins TRBV7-9 and TRBJ1-2, with TRBD1 as a possible D gene (6 bases). CDR1 and CDR2 from the germline V gene are SEHNR and FQNEAQ (reference sequence). V was pared by 5 bases and J by 11 bases, with 12 bases between. The CDR3 extends over 11 amino acids.

CDR3 loop: CASSSAGAGKETQYF. In DNA, the CDR3 is TGCGCCAGCAGCTCAGCGGGGGCCGGAAAAGAGACCCAGTACTTC. The chain recombines TRBV5-1 with TRBJ2-5; 8 positions match TRBD2. From germline, CDR1 is SGHRS and CDR2 YFSETQ. This CDR3 is 15 amino acids long. The trim removed 3 bases at V and 3 bases at J, leaving 7 bases unmatched. The entire variable domain, with the rest obtained from reference TRBV5-1 and TRBJ2-5, is as follows: KAGVTQTPRYLIKTRGQQVTLSCSPISGHRSVSWYQQTPGQGLQFLFEYFSETQRNKGNFPGRFSGRQFSNSRSEMNVSTLELGDSALYLCASSSAGAGKETQYFGPGTRLLVL.

This clone was seen only once. The rearrangement joins TRBV5-1 to TRBJ1-4; no clear D. The CDR3 is 15 amino acids. Germline values: CDR1 SGHRS, CDR2 YFSETQ. V lost 0 bases to trimming and J lost 11 bases, with 17 bases between them. This chain's CDR3 is CASSLAAAAGYKLFF. The CDR3 DNA reads as TGCGCCAGCAGCTTGGCGGCAGCTGCGGGGTACAAACTGTTTTTT.

This rearrangement joins TRBV6-2 or TRBV6-3 to TRBJ2-1, with 10 positions matching TRBD2. V lost 6 bases, J lost 4 bases, and 6 bases stayed unmatched. Germline assignment: CDR1 MNHEY and CDR2 SVGEGT. The CDR3 is 15 residues long. The CDR3 protein is CASSWTSGLYNEQFF. In nucleotides, the CDR3 is TGTGCCAGCAGCTGGACTAGCGGATTATACAATGAGCAGTTCTTC.

The chain recombines TRBV5-6 with TRBJ2-5; D may be TRBD1 (5 bases). Germline loops: CDR1 SGHDT, CDR2 YYEEEE. The length of the CDR3 is 14 residues. V was trimmed by 4 bases and J by 2 bases, leaving 12 bases between them. In nucleotides, the CDR3 is TGTGCCAGCAGCCTGGGGCGGAGTCAAGAGACCCAGTACTTC. Translation gives CASSLGRSQETQYF.

V and J are TRBV5-4 and TRBJ2-7; TRBD1 matches at 7 bases. With 2 bases clipped from V and 6 bases from J, the junction kept 8 bases outside the gene matches. The V gene's germline CDR1 is SGHNT and CDR2 YYREEE (reference sequence). CDR3 length: 14 amino acids. CDR3 amino acids: CASSFIQGKGEQYF. The CDR3 region has the DNA TGTGCCAGCAGCTTTATACAGGGGAAGGGCGAGCAGTACTTC.

The chain is built from TRBV18 and TRBJ2-1, with 7 bases matching TRBD2. In germline, CDR1 is KGHSH, CDR2 LQKENI. J gave up 6 bases and V 5 bases, and 10 bases lay outside the gene matches. This CDR3 has 15 amino acids. Written as DNA, the CDR3 is TGTGCCAGCTCATCTAGGACTAGTGGGGGCAATGAGCAGTTCTTC. It yields the protein CASSSRTSGGNEQFF.

The chain couples TRBV28 to TRBJ2-7, with D maybe TRBD1 (6 bases). The germline CDR1 and CDR2 sequences are MDHEN and SYDVKM. The CDR3 loop spans 16 amino acids. Trimming removed 1 base at V and 0 bases at J, with 13 bases between. CDR3 sequence (DNA): TGTGCCAGCAGTTTATACACAGGGTCGAGCTCCTACGAGCAGTACTTC. Its protein is CASSLYTGSSSYEQYF. Full variable domain (remainder filled in from reference TRBV28 and TRBJ2-7): DVKVTQSSRYLVKRTGEKVFLECVQDMDHENMFWYRQDPGLGLRLIYFSYDVKMKEKGDIPEGYSVSREKKERFSLILESASTNQTSMYLCASSLYTGSSSYEQYFGPGTRLTVT.

The chain is built from TRBV7-2 and TRBJ1-2; a possible D gene is TRBD1 (6 bases). V lost 3 bases and J 3 bases, leaving 11 bases between the germline ends. The CDR3 runs to 14 residues. Germline V gives CDR1 SGHTA, CDR2 FQGNSA. The DNA for the CDR3 is TGTGCCAGCAGCTTCAGGGGTTCTGACTATGGCTACACCTTC. Translating gives CASSFRGSDYGYTF.

This chain joins TRBV28 and TRBJ1-5, with TRBD1 identical over 7 bases. Germline V gene data show CDR1 as MDHEN and CDR2 as SYDVKM. The V gene end was trimmed by 10 bases and the J gene end by 5 bases; junction bases not matched to a gene: 14. The CDR3 is 15 residues long. This CDR3 reads CATKNRGGADQPQHF. CDR3 DNA sequence: TGTGCCACCAAAAATAGAGGGGGCGCCGATCAGCCCCAGCATTTT.

The chain carries TRBV6-5 and TRBJ2-3, with TRBD2 identical over 9 bases. The V gene's germline CDR1 is MNHEY and CDR2 SVGAGI. The CDR3 has 15 amino acids. The junction had 4 bases not matched to a gene; V was cut back by 6 bases and J by 0 bases. The CDR3 reads CASRPRGGSTDTQYF. The CDR3 bases are TGTGCCAGCAGGCCGCGGGGGGGTAGCACAGATACGCAGTATTTT.

This chain's CDR3 is CASSQSRPSGSSYEQYF. CDR3 coding DNA: TGTGCCAGCAGCCAATCCCGCCCTAGCGGTAGCTCCTACGAGCAGTACTTC. The rearrangement uses TRBV4-2 and TRBJ2-7, with 7 bases aligning to TRBD2. V dropped 2 bases and J dropped 0; count of bases not matched to a gene: 10. The length of the CDR3 is 17 residues. CDR1 LGHNA and CDR2 YNFKEQ come from the germline V gene.

The chain employs TRBV7-9 and TRBJ2-7; D might be TRBD1 (5 bases). The germline CDR1 and CDR2 sequences are SEHNR and FQNEAQ (reference sequence). The CDR3 contains 13 residues. V was shortened by 7 bases and J by 3 bases, with 13 bases between the two germline ends. The CDR3 here is CASTQDQGYEQYF. The CDR3 region has the DNA TGTGCCAGCACCCAAGACCAGGGCTACGAGCAGTACTTC.

V and J are TRBV27 and TRBJ2-3; TRBD1 matches at 7 bases. This CDR3 contains 15 residues. Trimming removed 3 bases from V and 5 bases from J; junction bases left unmatched: 8. CDR1 MNHEY and CDR2 SMNVEV come from the germline V gene (reference sequence). The CDR3, as DNA: TGTGCCAGCAGTTTTATTTTAGGGGGCCGAGATACGCAGTATTTT. Protein sequence: CASSFILGGRDTQYF.

The rearrangement joins TRBV7-2 to TRBJ2-7; weak D call: TRBD2 (5 bases). The CDR3 covers 15 residues. V gave up 3 bases and J gave up 3 bases, with 15 bases separating them. Looked up from germline, CDR1 is SGHTA and CDR2 is FQGNSA. The CDR3 protein is CASSLDQTRFYEQYF. The CDR3, as DNA: TGTGCCAGCAGCTTGGACCAAACTAGATTCTACGAGCAGTACTTC.

The chain couples TRBV5-1 to TRBJ2-5; TRBD1 matches at 11 bases. The ends lost 4 bases at V and 4 bases at J; junction bases unmatched: 9. The CDR3 is 16 amino acids. Germline CDR1 and CDR2: SGHRS and YFSETQ. CDR3 loop: CASSHLGQGAGETQYF. CDR3 bases: TGCGCCAGCAGCCATCTAGGACAGGGGGCGGGAGAGACCCAGTACTTC.

The V and J genes are TRBV27 and TRBJ2-2; D may be TRBD2 (5 bases). Germline CDR1 and CDR2: MNHEY and SMNVEV (reference sequence). The CDR3 is 15 amino acids. Trimming left V 2 bases short and J 0 bases short, with 7 bases between. Here the CDR3 DNA reads TGTGCCAGCAGTTTACGAGGGACGAACACCGGGGAGCTGTTTTTT. Protein: CASSLRGTNTGELFF.

The chain carries TRBV7-8 and TRBJ2-3; 12 bases are a match to TRBD1. V shed 5 bases and J 2 bases; nucleotides not matched to a gene: 5. Germline loops: CDR1 SGHVS, CDR2 FQNEAQ. The CDR3 totals 16 residues. This chain's CDR3 is CASSHGTGGVTDTQYF. The CDR3 DNA reads TGTGCCAGCAGCCACGGGACAGGGGGCGTCACAGATACGCAGTATTTT. The entire variable domain, with the rest obtained from reference TRBV7-8 and TRBJ2-3, is as follows: GAGVSQSPRYKVAKRGQDVALRCDPISGHVSLFWYQQALGQGPEFLTYFQNEAQLDKSGLPSDRFFAERPEGSVSTLKIQRTQQEDSAVYLCASSHGTGGVTDTQYFGPGTRLTVL.

This chain connects TRBV3-1 (or the pseudogene TRBV3-2) to TRBJ1-2; D not resolved. The CDR3 consists of 17 residues. V was cut by 0 bases and J by 7 bases, with 21 bases left in between. Germline CDR1 reads LGHDT; CDR2 reads YNNKEL (reference sequence). The CDR3 sequence: CASSQDPQSGFGFGYTF. CDR3 coding DNA: TGTGCCAGCAGCCAAGACCCTCAGTCTGGGTTCGGGTTTGGCTACACCTTC.

This chain uses TRBV24-1 with TRBJ2-4, with D possibly being TRBD1 (6 bases). V gave up 3 bases and J gave up 3 bases, with 14 bases separating them. The CDR3 loop spans 16 amino acids. Germline V gives CDR1 KGHDR, CDR2 SFDVKD. This CDR3 is CATSDTGTFIKNIQYF. In DNA, the CDR3 is TGTGCCACCAGTGATACAGGGACGTTCATCAAAAACATTCAGTACTTC.

The chain is built from TRBV5-6 and TRBJ2-4, with no clear D. This CDR3 has 16 amino acids. Between the trimmed V and J ends, which lost 0 bases and 1 base, there was a span of 11 bases. The germline V gene has CDR1 SGHDT and CDR2 YYEEEE. The CDR3 coding sequence is TGTGCCAGCAGCTTGGGGCCCCTCGGGGCCAAAAACATTCAGTACTTC. Translation gives CASSLGPLGAKNIQYF.

The chain joins TRBV5-1 to TRBJ2-3, with 14 bases matching TRBD2. After removal of 4 bases from V and 2 bases from J, the junction contained 9 bases not matched to a gene. Germline values: CDR1 SGHRS, CDR2 YFSETQ. The CDR3 covers 18 residues. The CDR3 spells CASSNLGLAGAFTDTQYF. DNA of the CDR3: TGCGCCAGCAGCAACCTGGGACTAGCGGGGGCCTTCACAGATACGCAGTATTTT.

The chain is built from TRBV4-1 and TRBJ2-2; 7 positions agree with TRBD1. V dropped 2 bases and J dropped 3; count of bases not matched to a gene: 3. The CDR3 is 15 residues long. CDR1 and CDR2 (germline): MGHRA, YSYEKL. CDR3 amino acids: CASSQRQGDTGELFF. Written as DNA, the CDR3 is TGCGCCAGCAGCCAAAGGCAGGGGGACACCGGGGAGCTGTTTTTT.

The CDR3 coding sequence is TGTGCCAGCAGCCATGAGGTCGGGACACCCCGGCCGGATGAGCAGTTCTTC. Translating gives CASSHEVGTPRPDEQFF. The chain is built from TRBV5-6 and TRBJ2-1; a possible D gene is TRBD1 (6 bases). V lost 4 bases to trimming and J lost 8 bases, with 25 bases between them. This CDR3 has 17 residues. Germline V gene data show CDR1 as SGHDT and CDR2 as YYEEEE.

This clone showed up just once. The gene calls are TRBV5-1 and TRBJ2-7, with D perhaps TRBD1 (6 bases). The germline V and J ends were trimmed by 4 bases and 5 bases, with 16 bases remaining between them. The CDR3 consists of 14 residues. CDR1 and CDR2 from the germline V gene are SGHRS and YFSETQ. CDR3: CASSAYTGIDEQYF. CDR3 nucleotides: TGCGCCAGCAGCGCGTATACAGGGATAGACGAGCAGTACTTC.

The table lists this clone with a few counts. The chain carries TRBV27 and TRBJ2-7; 14 bases are a match to TRBD2. CDR1 is MNHEY and CDR2 is SMNVEV in the germline V gene (reference sequence). Trimming took 5 bases from V and 2 from J; bases not matched to a gene: 14. The CDR3 contains 19 residues. DNA for the CDR3: TGTGCCAGCAGTCAAGGAATTGGGACTAGCGGGGGTCCAACCTACGAGCAGTACTTC. It encodes CASSQGIGTSGGPTYEQYF.